The 32 T cell receptor beta chains below were found in one sample sequenced in a study of Ad26.COV2.S vaccination and SARS-CoV-2 variants. Method: immunoSEQ multiplex PCR; TCRdb's copy keeps in-frame clones and lacks some. This repertoire shows 300,000 to 450,000 clones, 80% to 90% found once; its top ten account for 3.3%. Described treatment: 15 to 20 received Ad26.COV2.S at low or high dose, single or two shots; 5 received placebo; per-sample allocation not given. Material that was analyzed had been drawn on day 63 after the first vaccine or placebo injection. The sequenced sample was peripheral blood, obtained in a trial of Ad26.COV2.S vaccine versus placebo. The receptor set was obtained from a person aged 18-60 years who received the Ad26.COV2.S COVID-19 vaccine or a placebo.

The rearrangement joins TRBV7-2 to TRBJ2-5; D remains unclear. The germline gives CDR1 SGHTA, CDR2 FQGNSA. V lost 2 bases and J lost 13, with 14 bases in between. The CDR3 is 12 amino acids. The DNA for the CDR3 is TGTGCCAGCAGCTTATCCCTTTCTAACCCGTACTTC. Its protein is CASSLSLSNPYF.

This clone was counted once. This chain uses TRBV30 with TRBJ1-2; TRBD1 agrees at 7 bases. The germline V gene encodes CDR1 GTSNPN and CDR2 SVGIG (reference sequence). The V gene end was trimmed by 3 bases and the J gene end by 7 bases; junction bases not matched to a gene: 11. The CDR3 consists of 14 residues. CDR3 sequence (DNA): TGTGCCTGGAGGCCGACAGGGTCTCTTCTTGGCTACACCTTC. This encodes CAWRPTGSLLGYTF.

The chain employs TRBV7-2 and TRBJ1-6, with TRBD1 matching over 9 bases. CDR1 and CDR2 (germline): SGHTA, FQGNSA. There are 15 residues in the CDR3. V shed 8 bases, J shed 7 bases, and the junction held 9 bases outside the gene matches. Here the CDR3 DNA reads TGTGCCAGCGCTTTCCGGACAGGGGAAAATTCACCCCTCCACTTT. Translation gives CASAFRTGENSPLHF.

The sample holds a few counts of this clone. The chain couples TRBV7-8 to TRBJ2-3; 14 nucleotides agree with TRBD2. Germline-derived CDR1 and CDR2 are SGHVS and FQNEAQ. V shed 5 bases and J 2 bases; nucleotides not matched to a gene: 9. The CDR3 loop spans 18 amino acids. This chain's CDR3 is CASSGTGTSGGNTDTQYF. As DNA, the CDR3 is TGTGCCAGCAGCGGAACCGGGACTAGCGGGGGAAACACAGATACGCAGTATTTT.

The chain employs TRBV7-2 and TRBJ2-1, with D unclear. Trimming left V 6 bases short and J 11 bases short, with 23 bases between. CDR1 SGHTA and CDR2 FQGNSA come from the germline V gene. This CDR3 comprises 15 residues. CDR3 region: CASRLTGVLQQQQFF. Here the CDR3 DNA reads TGTGCCAGCAGGCTAACTGGCGTCCTCCAACAACAGCAGTTCTTC.

This clone was observed a handful of times. The chain uses TRBV9 and TRBJ2-7; D gene uncertain. Trimming cost V 1 base and J 2 bases, with 7 bases left between them. The CDR3 consists of 13 residues. Germline V gene sequence: CDR1 SGDLS, CDR2 YYNGEE. In nucleotides, the CDR3 is TGTGCCAGCAGCGTACAGGAGACCTACGAGCAGTACTTC. It is translated as CASSVQETYEQYF.

The V call is TRBV11-2, the J call TRBJ2-5; no clear D gene. CDR1 is SGHAT and CDR2 is FQNNGV in the germline V gene. Trimming shortened V by 5 bases and J by 2 bases, and 9 bases separated the two germline ends. This CDR3 contains 13 residues. CDR3 nucleotides: TGTGCCAGCAGCAAAGGGTCACAAGAGACCCAGTACTTC. It codes for CASSKGSQETQYF.

J is TRBJ1-1 and V is TRBV7-9; TRBD1 aligns across 9 bases. The CDR3 totals 15 residues. Germline V gene sequence: CDR1 SEHNR, CDR2 FQNEAQ (reference sequence). With V trimmed by 5 bases and J by 3 bases, 7 bases remained unmatched. The DNA for the CDR3 is TGTGCCAGCAGCCTACAGGGGGCGATGGACACTGAAGCTTTCTTT. This translates into CASSLQGAMDTEAFF.

The rearrangement links TRBV6-6 to TRBJ2-2; D is uncertain. This CDR3 has 13 residues. V lost 7 bases, J lost 7 bases, and 13 bases lay in between. Germline V lookup: CDR1 MNHNY, CDR2 SVGAGI (reference sequence). In DNA, the CDR3 is TGTGCCAGCAATAGGCCCCAAATCGGGGAGCTGTTTTTT. It specifies CASNRPQIGELFF.

V usage is TRBV3-1 (or the pseudogene TRBV3-2) and J usage is TRBJ1-3, with a tentative D call TRBD1 (6 bases). The CDR3 loop spans 18 amino acids. The ends were cut back, 4 bases at V and 2 bases at J, with 21 bases in the middle. Per germline, CDR1 LGHDT and CDR2 YNNKEL (reference sequence). The CDR3 sequence: CASSPTGRGAIAGNTIYF. The CDR3 bases are TGTGCCAGCAGCCCTACGGGTCGGGGGGCGATTGCTGGAAACACCATATATTTT.

This clone was seen once. CDR3 loop: CASSFSWIPEAFF. The CDR3 nucleotides read TGTGCCAGCAGCTTCTCTTGGATACCTGAAGCTTTCTTT. The chain has TRBV7-2 and TRBJ1-1; D remains unclear. The ends were cut back, 3 bases at V and 6 bases at J, with 11 bases in the middle. The CDR3 is 13 amino acids. Germline CDR1 SGHTA, CDR2 FQGNSA.

The rearrangement joins TRBV18 to TRBJ2-5; D possibly uses TRBD1 or TRBD2 (5 bases each). This CDR3 has 17 residues. Germline CDR1 and CDR2: KGHSH and LQKENI. Trimming removed 1 base at V and 0 bases at J, with 15 bases between. CDR3 in amino acids: CASSPLSPGLNQETQYF. The CDR3 nucleotides read TGTGCCAGCTCACCACTTTCTCCGGGGCTAAACCAAGAGACCCAGTACTTC.

The chain couples TRBV7-2 to TRBJ1-1; D may be TRBD1 (5 bases). V was trimmed by 1 base and J by 5 bases, leaving 8 bases between them. The CDR3 is 13 residues long. CDR1 is SGHTA, CDR2 FQGNSA, per germline. CDR3 sequence (DNA): TGTGCCAGCAGCTTAGGGGCAGGGACTGAAGCTTTCTTT. This codes for CASSLGAGTEAFF.

The V call is TRBV6-2 or TRBV6-3, the J call TRBJ1-5; the D gene is possibly TRBD1 (5 bases). CDR1 MNHEY and CDR2 SVGEGT come from the germline V gene. The CDR3 consists of 18 residues. Between the trimmed V and J ends, which lost 0 bases and 3 bases, there was a span of 18 bases. CDR3: CASSYSIEGLRVNQPQHF. The CDR3 nucleotides are TGTGCCAGCAGTTACTCAATAGAGGGCCTCAGGGTCAATCAGCCCCAGCATTTT.

The chain employs TRBV4-3 and TRBJ1-4; TRBD1 agrees at 7 bases. V trimming: 4 bases; J trimming: 5 bases; junction bases outside the gene matches: 7. CDR1 is LGHNA, CDR2 YSLEER, per germline. The CDR3 has 15 residues. CDR3 nucleotide sequence: TGCGCCAGCAGCCCTAGACAGGGAGGGAATGAAAAACTGTTTTTT. Protein sequence: CASSPRQGGNEKLFF.

The rearrangement links TRBV11-2 to TRBJ2-1; TRBD2 aligns across 7 bases. From germline, CDR1 is SGHAT and CDR2 FQNNGV. The CDR3 runs 16 residues. V was pared by 5 bases and J by 3 bases, with 10 bases of the junction left unmatched. The CDR3 here is CASSDSGLGGYNEQFF. The DNA of the CDR3 is TGTGCCAGCAGCGATAGCGGGTTGGGGGGCTACAATGAGCAGTTCTTC.

This clone appeared once. The chain has TRBV28 and TRBJ2-7, with 9 bases matching TRBD2. With V trimmed by 2 bases and J by 6 bases, 14 bases remained unmatched. The CDR3 runs to 17 residues. From germline, CDR1 is MDHEN and CDR2 SYDVKM. The CDR3 protein is CASSLGPRGGAGVEQYF. For the CDR3, the DNA is TGTGCCAGCAGTTTAGGCCCTCGCGGGGGGGCGGGTGTCGAGCAGTACTTC.

The J gene is TRBJ2-2, the V gene TRBV15; a possible D gene is TRBD1 (6 bases). Germline V gene lookup returns CDR1 LNHNV and CDR2 YYDKDF (reference sequence). The CDR3 runs to 15 residues. Trimming left V 5 bases short and J 4 bases short, with 14 bases between. The CDR3 protein is CATSGPTGSTGELFF. The CDR3, as DNA: TGTGCCACCAGCGGCCCGACAGGCTCCACCGGGGAGCTGTTTTTT. The variable domain in full, completed from reference TRBV15 and TRBJ2-2, reads DAMVIQNPRYQVTQFGKPVTLSCSQTLNHNVMYWYQQKSSQAPKLLFHYYDKDFNNEADTPDNFQSRRPNTSFCFLDIRSPGLGDTAMYLCATSGPTGSTGELFFGEGSRLTVL.

This clone was counted once. The J gene is TRBJ2-3, the V gene TRBV2, with 7 bases that match TRBD1. J was trimmed by 6 bases and V by 9 bases; bases with no gene match: 24. CDR3 length: 18 amino acids. Germline V gene lookup returns CDR1 SNHLY and CDR2 FYNNEI. CDR3 in amino acids: CARTPGGRGRLDLDTQYF. CDR3 in DNA: TGTGCCAGGACTCCAGGGGGAAGAGGCAGGTTGGATTTGGATACGCAGTATTTT.

This rearrangement joins TRBV15 to TRBJ2-6; either TRBD1 or TRBD2 may supply D (5 bases each). CDR3 length equals 16 residues. The V gene lost 0 bases and the J gene lost 0 bases, with 6 bases spanning the gap. CDR1 and CDR2 from the germline V gene are LNHNV and YYDKDF (reference sequence). The CDR3: CATSRDGTSGANVLTF. The CDR3 DNA follows: TGTGCCACCAGCAGAGATGGGACCTCTGGGGCCAACGTCCTGACTTTC.

This chain connects TRBV5-8 to TRBJ2-2; 7 positions agree with TRBD2. The CDR3 has 11 residues. The ends lost 9 bases at V and 6 bases at J; junction bases unmatched: 2. Germline CDR1 SGHTS, CDR2 YDEGEE. The CDR3 DNA sequence: TGTGCCAATCGGGGGGCCGGGGAGCTGTTTTTT. It encodes CANRGAGELFF.

The chain couples TRBV24-1 to TRBJ2-1; 12 bases agree with TRBD2. Trimming at V came to 3 bases and at J to 8 bases, leaving 7 bases not matched to a gene. CDR1 KGHDR and CDR2 SFDVKD come from the germline V gene. There are 16 residues in the CDR3. The CDR3 DNA reads TGTGCCACCAGTGATAGACTAGCGGGGGACTTCGATGAGCAGTTCTTC. Protein: CATSDRLAGDFDEQFF.

The V and J genes are TRBV27 and TRBJ2-2; D might be TRBD1 or TRBD2, each matching 5 bases. Looked up from germline, CDR1 is MNHEY and CDR2 is SMNVEV (reference sequence). This CDR3 has 16 residues. The V end lost 7 bases, the J end lost 0 bases, and 15 bases lay between the germline ends. CDR3 region: CASNRLGRTNTGELFF. CDR3 coding DNA: TGTGCCAGCAATAGACTGGGACGTACGAACACCGGGGAGCTGTTTTTT.

The rearrangement joins TRBV6-5 to TRBJ2-7, with D perhaps TRBD1 or TRBD2 (5 bases each). The length of the CDR3 is 15 residues. The V gene lost 0 bases and the J gene lost 2 bases, with 11 bases spanning the gap. Germline values: CDR1 MNHEY, CDR2 SVGAGI. DNA of the CDR3: TGTGCCAGCAGTTACTCGGGGGACCGAGCCTACGAGCAGTACTTC. Translating it yields CASSYSGDRAYEQYF.

Turning to this clone: Its ends do not fully match the called genes, so a read error is possible. V is TRBV15 and J is TRBJ2-7; 7 nucleotides align to TRBD1. The CDR3 has 13 residues. Per germline, CDR1 LNHNV and CDR2 YYDKDF (reference sequence). This CDR3 is CATRRGTEYEQYF. The CDR3 coding sequence is TGTGCCACCAGAAGAGGGACAGAGTACGAGCAGTACTTC.

The genes are TRBV10-2 and TRBJ1-1, with D unclear. This CDR3 spans 12 amino acids. Germline V gene data show CDR1 as WSHSY and CDR2 as SAAADI. V shed 3 bases and J shed 8 bases, with 10 bases lying between them. The CDR3 is CASSDRYGEAFF. In DNA, the CDR3 is TGCGCCAGCAGTGACAGATACGGGGAAGCTTTCTTT.

The chain recombines TRBV6-2 or TRBV6-3 with TRBJ1-5, with D possibly matching TRBD1 (6 bases). The CDR3 spans 17 residues. The germline CDR1 and CDR2 sequences are MNHEY and SVGEGT. Between the trimmed V and J ends, which lost 0 bases and 1 base, there was a span of 13 bases. CDR3 region: CASSYSGTTFSNQPQHF. The DNA of the CDR3 is TGTGCCAGCAGTTACTCAGGGACAACTTTCAGCAATCAGCCCCAGCATTTT.

The CDR3 here is CASKYQRGSDEQFF. The CDR3 DNA sequence: TGTGCCAGTAAGTACCAGCGGGGGTCAGACGAGCAGTTCTTC. This chain connects TRBV19 to TRBJ2-1; TRBD2 agrees at 8 bases. Germline assignment: CDR1 LNHDA and CDR2 SQIVND (reference sequence). The CDR3 runs 14 residues. V gave up 7 bases and J gave up 10 bases; unmatched junction bases: 12.

The chain couples TRBV21-1 to TRBJ1-2. TRBV21-1 is reported as a pseudogene. The CDR3 length is 15 residues. This CDR3 reads CASSKGRGQNYGYTF. The CDR3 DNA reads TGTGCCAGCAGCAAGGGGAGGGGACAGAACTATGGCTACACCTTC.

The rearrangement links TRBV5-6 to TRBJ2-7; D may match TRBD1 or TRBD2 (5 bases each). The CDR3 length is 14 residues. Germline V CDR1 and CDR2: SGHDT, YYEEEE. Trimming removed 3 bases from V and 2 bases from J, with 12 bases in between. DNA for the CDR3: TGTGCCAGCAGCTACGGGACGGTTGCCTACGAGCAGTACTTC. It codes for CASSYGTVAYEQYF.

This chain joins TRBV5-6 and TRBJ1-5; 8 bases align to TRBD1. The germline gives CDR1 SGHDT, CDR2 YYEEEE. With 4 bases clipped from V and 3 bases from J, the junction kept 6 bases outside the gene matches. The length of the CDR3 is 15 residues. Here the CDR3 DNA reads TGTGCCAGCAGCCCAGGGACAGGCGACAATCAGCCCCAGCATTTT. Protein: CASSPGTGDNQPQHF.

The chain employs TRBV5-8 and TRBJ2-7; TRBD2 matches at 7 bases. V trimming: 2 bases; J trimming: 3 bases; junction bases outside the gene matches: 8. CDR1 SGHTS and CDR2 YDEGEE come from the germline V gene. The CDR3 spans 15 residues. The CDR3 region is CASSFRTSWGYEQYF. Written as DNA, the CDR3 is TGTGCCAGCAGCTTTCGGACTAGTTGGGGCTACGAGCAGTACTTC.